The TCR beta chain described here comes from a study of cytomegalovirus exposure and HLA in healthy donors. This PCR relied on a set of 60 Vbeta primers and 13 Jbeta primers. The protocol was immunoSEQ multiplex PCR, while the TCRdb copy is restricted to in-frame clones and leaves out a portion. The profile covers under 300,000 clones, with 80% to 95% appearing a single time and roughly 1.6% taken by the ten largest. The ends lost 0 bases at V and 6 bases at J; junction bases unmatched: 7. Per the germline V gene, CDR1 is SGDLS and CDR2 is YYNGEE. The CDR3 has 16 amino acids. The chain employs TRBV9 and TRBJ2-3, with 10 bases aligning to TRBD2. The clonotype originates from a girl aged 2 to 10 in good health and CMV-seronegative. The sequenced sample was PBMCs. CDR3 DNA sequence: TGTGCCAGCAGCGTAGGAAGCGGGGGGGCGGAGGATACGCAGTATTTT. This gives the protein CASSVGSGGAEDTQYF.